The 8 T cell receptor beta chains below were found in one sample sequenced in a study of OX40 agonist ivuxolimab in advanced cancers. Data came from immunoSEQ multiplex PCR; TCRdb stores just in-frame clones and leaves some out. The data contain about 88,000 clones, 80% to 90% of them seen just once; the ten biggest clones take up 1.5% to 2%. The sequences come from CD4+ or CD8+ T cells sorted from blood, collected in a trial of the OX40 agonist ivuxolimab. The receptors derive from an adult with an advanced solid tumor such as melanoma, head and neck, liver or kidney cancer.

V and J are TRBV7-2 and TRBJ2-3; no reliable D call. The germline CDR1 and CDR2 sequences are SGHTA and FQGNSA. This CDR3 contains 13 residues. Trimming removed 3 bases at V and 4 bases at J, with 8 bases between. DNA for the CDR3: TGTGCCAGCAGCTTCCATACCGCAGATACGCAGTATTTT. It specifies CASSFHTADTQYF.

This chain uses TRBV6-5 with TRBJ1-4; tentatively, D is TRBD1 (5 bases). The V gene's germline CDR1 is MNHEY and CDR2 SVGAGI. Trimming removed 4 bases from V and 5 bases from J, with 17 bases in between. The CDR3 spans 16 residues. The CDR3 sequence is CASSWKGMGPNEKLFF. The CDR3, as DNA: TGTGCCAGCAGTTGGAAGGGCATGGGACCGAATGAAAAACTGTTTTTT.

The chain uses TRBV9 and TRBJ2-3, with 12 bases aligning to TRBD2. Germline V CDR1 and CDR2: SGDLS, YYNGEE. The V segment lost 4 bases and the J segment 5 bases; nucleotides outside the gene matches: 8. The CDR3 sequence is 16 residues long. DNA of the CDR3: TGTGCCAGCAGCACCAGCCTAGCGGGGGGGAGAGATACGCAGTATTTT. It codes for CASSTSLAGGRDTQYF.

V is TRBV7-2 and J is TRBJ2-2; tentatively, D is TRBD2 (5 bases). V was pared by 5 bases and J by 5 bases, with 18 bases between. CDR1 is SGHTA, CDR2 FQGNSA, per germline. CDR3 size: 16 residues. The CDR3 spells CASSPITSHVTGELFF. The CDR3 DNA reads TGTGCCAGCAGCCCCATTACTAGTCATGTGACCGGGGAGCTGTTTTTT. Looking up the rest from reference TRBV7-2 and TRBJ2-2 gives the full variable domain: GAGVSQSPSNKVTEKGKDVELRCDPISGHTALYWYRQSLGQGLEFLIYFQGNSAPDKSGLPSDRFSAERTGGSVSTLTIQRTQQEDSAVYLCASSPITSHVTGELFFGEGSRLTVL.

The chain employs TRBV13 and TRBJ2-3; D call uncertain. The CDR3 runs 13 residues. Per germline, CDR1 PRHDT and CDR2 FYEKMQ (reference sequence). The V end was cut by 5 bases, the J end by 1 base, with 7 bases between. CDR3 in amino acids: CASSPRRTDTQYF. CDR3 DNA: TGTGCCAGCAGCCCCAGACGCACAGATACGCAGTATTTT.

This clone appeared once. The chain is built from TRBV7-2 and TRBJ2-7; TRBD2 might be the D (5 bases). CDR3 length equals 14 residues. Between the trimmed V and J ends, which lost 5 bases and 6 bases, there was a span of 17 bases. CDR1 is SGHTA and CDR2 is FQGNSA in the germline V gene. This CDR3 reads CASSLTSERFEQYF. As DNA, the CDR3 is TGTGCCAGCAGCCTTACCTCGGAGCGGTTCGAGCAGTACTTC.

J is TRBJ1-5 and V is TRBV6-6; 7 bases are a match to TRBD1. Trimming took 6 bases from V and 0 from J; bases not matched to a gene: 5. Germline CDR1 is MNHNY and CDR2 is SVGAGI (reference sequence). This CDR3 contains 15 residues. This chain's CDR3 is CASSITGDSNQPQHF. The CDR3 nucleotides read TGTGCCAGCAGCATCACAGGGGATAGCAATCAGCCCCAGCATTTT.

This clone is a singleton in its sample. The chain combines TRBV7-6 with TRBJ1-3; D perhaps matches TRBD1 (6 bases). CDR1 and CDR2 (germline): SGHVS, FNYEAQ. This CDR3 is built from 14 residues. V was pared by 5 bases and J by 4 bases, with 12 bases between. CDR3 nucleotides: TGTGCCAGCAGCCCCGCCAGGGGAGGAAACACCATATATTTT. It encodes CASSPARGGNTIYF.